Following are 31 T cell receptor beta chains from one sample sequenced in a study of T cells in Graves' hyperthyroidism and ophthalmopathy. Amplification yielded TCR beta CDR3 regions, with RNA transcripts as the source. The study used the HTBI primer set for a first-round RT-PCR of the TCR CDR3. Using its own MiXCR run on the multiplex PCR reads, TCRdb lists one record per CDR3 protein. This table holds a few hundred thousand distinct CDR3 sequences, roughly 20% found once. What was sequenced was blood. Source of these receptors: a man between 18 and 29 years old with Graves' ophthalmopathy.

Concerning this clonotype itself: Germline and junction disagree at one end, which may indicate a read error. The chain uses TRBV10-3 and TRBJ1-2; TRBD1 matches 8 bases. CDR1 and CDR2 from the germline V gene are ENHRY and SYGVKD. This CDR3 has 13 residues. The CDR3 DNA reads TGTGCCAGCAGTTACACCAGGGGGCGCGGCTACACCTTC. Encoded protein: CASSYTRGRGYTF.

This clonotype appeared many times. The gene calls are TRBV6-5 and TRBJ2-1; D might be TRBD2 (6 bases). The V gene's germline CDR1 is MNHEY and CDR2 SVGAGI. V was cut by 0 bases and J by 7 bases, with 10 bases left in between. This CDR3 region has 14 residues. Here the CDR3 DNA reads TGTGCCAGCAGTTACTCGGCGGGGAGGAATGAGCAGTTCTTC. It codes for CASSYSAGRNEQFF.

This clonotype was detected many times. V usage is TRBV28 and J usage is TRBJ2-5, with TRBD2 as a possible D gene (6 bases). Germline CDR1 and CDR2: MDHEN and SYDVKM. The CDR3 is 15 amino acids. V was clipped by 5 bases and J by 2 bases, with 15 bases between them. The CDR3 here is CASSPSGVGQETQYF. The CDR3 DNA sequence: TGTGCCAGCAGTCCTTCGGGGGTGGGGCAAGAGACCCAGTACTTC.

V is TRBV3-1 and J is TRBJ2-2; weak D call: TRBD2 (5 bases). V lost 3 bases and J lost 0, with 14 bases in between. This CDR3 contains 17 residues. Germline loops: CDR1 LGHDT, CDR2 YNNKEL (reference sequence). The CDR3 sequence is CASSHKGLSANTGELFF. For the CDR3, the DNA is TGTGCCAGCAGCCACAAAGGACTTTCCGCGAACACCGGGGAGCTGTTTTTT.

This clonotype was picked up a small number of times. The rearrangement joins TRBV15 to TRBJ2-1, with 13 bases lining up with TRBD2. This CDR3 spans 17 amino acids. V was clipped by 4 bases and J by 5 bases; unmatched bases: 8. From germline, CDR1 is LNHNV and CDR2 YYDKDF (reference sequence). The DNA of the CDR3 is TGTGCCACCAGCATGACTAGCGGGGGGTCGTGGAACAATGAGCAGTTCTTC. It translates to CATSMTSGGSWNNEQFF.

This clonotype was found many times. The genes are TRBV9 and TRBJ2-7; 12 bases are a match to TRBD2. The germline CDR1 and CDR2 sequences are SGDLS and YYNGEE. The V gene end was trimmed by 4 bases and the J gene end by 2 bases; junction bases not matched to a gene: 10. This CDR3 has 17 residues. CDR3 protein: CASSPRTSGANPYEQYF. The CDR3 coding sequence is TGTGCCAGCAGCCCGAGGACTAGCGGGGCAAACCCCTACGAGCAGTACTTC.

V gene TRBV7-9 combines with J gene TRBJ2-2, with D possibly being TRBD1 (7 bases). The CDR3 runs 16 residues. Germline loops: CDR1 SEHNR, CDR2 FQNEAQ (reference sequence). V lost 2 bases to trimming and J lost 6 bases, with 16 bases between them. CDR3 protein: CASSLRGGGAAGELFF. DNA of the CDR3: TGTGCCAGCAGCTTACGTGGAGGGGGCGCAGCCGGGGAGCTGTTTTTT.

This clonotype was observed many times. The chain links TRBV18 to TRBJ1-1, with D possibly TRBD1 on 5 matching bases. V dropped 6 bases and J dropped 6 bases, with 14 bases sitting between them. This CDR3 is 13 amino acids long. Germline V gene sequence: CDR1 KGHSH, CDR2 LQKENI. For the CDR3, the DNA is TGTGCCAGCTCGGACATGCCTGGGGCTGAAGCTTTCTTT. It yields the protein CASSDMPGAEAFF.

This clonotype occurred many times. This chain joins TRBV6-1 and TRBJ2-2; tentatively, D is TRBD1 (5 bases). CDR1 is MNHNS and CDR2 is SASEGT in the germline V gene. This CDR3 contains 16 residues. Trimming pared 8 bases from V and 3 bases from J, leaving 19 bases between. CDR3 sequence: CASSPTQGRDTGELFF. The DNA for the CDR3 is TGTGCCAGCTCACCGACGCAGGGCCGGGACACCGGGGAGCTGTTTTTT.

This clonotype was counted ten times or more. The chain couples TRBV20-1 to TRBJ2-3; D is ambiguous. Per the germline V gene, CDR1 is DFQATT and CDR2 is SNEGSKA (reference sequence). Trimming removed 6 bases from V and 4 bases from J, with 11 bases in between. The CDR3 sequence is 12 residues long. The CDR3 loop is CSASPAPDTQYF. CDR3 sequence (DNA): TGCAGTGCCAGCCCAGCCCCAGATACGCAGTATTTT.

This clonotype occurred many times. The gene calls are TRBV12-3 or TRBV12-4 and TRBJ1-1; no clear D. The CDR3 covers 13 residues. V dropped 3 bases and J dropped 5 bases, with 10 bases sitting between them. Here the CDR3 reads CASSFSTGTEAFF. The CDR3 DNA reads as TGTGCCAGCAGTTTCTCAACCGGGACTGAAGCTTTCTTT.

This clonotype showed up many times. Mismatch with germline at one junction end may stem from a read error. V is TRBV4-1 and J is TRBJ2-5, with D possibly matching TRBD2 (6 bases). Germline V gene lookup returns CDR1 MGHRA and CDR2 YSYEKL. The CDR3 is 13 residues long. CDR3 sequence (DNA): TGTGCCAGCAGCCAAGACCGGGAGGAGACCCAGTACTTC. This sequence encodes CASSQDREETQYF.

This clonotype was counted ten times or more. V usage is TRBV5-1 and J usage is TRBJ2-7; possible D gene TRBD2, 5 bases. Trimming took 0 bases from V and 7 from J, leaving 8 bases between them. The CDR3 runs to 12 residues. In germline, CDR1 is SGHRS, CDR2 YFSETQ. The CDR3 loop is CASSLGGVEQYF. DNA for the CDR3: TGCGCCAGCAGCTTGGGGGGAGTGGAGCAGTACTTC. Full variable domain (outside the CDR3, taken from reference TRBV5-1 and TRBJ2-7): KAGVTQTPRYLIKTRGQQVTLSCSPISGHRSVSWYQQTPGQGLQFLFEYFSETQRNKGNFPGRFSGRQFSNSRSEMNVSTLELGDSALYLCASSLGGVEQYFGPGTRLTVT.

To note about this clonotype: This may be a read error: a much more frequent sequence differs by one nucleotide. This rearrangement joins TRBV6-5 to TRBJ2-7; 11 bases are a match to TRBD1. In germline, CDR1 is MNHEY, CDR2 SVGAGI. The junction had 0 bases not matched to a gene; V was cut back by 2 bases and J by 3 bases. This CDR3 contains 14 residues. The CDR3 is CASSYGTGGYEQYF. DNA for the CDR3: TGTGCCAGCAGTTACGGGACAGGGGGCTACGAGCAGTACTTC.

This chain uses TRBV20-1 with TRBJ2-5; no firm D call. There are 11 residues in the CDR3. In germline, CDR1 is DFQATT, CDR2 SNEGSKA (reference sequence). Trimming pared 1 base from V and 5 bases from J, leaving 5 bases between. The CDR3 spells CSARAHETQYF. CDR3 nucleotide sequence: TGCAGTGCTAGAGCTCACGAGACCCAGTACTTC.

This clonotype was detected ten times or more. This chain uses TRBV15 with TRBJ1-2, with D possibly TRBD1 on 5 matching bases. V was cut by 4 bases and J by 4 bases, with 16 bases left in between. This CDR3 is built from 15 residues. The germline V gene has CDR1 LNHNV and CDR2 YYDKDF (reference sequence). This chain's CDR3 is CATSMTGQPIYGYTF. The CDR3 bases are TGTGCCACCAGCATGACTGGACAACCCATCTATGGCTACACCTTC.

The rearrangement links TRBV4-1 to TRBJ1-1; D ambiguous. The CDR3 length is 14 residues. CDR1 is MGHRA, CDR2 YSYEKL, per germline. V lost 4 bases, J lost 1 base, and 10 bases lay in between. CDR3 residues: CASSLDATNTEAFF. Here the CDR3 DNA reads TGCGCCAGCAGCCTGGACGCAACGAACACTGAAGCTTTCTTT.

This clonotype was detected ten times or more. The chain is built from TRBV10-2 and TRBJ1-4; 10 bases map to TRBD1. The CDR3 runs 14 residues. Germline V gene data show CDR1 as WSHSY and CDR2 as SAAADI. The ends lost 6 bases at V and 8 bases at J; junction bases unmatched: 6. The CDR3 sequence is CASSGQGVGEKLFF. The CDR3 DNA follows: TGCGCCAGCAGCGGACAGGGGGTGGGGGAAAAACTGTTTTTT.

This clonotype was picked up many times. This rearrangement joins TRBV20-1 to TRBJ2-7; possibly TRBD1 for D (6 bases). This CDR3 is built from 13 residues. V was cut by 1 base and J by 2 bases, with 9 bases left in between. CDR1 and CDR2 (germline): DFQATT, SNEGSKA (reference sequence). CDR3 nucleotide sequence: TGCAGTGCTAGAGGGGACATGACCTACGAGCAGTACTTC. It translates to CSARGDMTYEQYF.

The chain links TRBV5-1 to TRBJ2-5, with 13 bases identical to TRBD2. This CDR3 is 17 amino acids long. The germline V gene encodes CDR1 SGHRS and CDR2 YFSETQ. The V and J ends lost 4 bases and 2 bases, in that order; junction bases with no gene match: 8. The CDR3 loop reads CASSLKGLAGKQETQYF. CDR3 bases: TGCGCCAGCAGCCTCAAGGGACTAGCGGGAAAACAAGAGACCCAGTACTTC.

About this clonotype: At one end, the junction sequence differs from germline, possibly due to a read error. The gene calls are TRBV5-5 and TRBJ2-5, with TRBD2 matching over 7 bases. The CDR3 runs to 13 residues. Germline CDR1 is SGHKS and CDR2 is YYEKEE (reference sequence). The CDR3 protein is CASSRTRRETQYF. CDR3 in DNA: TGCGCCAGCAGTCGGACTAGGCGGGAGACCCAGTACTTC.

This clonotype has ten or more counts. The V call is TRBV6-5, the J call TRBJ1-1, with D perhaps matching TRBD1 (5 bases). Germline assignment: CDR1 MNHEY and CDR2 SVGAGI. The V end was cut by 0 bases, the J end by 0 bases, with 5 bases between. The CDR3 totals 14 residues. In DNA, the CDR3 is TGTGCCAGCAGTTACTCAGGGGTGAACACTGAAGCTTTCTTT. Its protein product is CASSYSGVNTEAFF.

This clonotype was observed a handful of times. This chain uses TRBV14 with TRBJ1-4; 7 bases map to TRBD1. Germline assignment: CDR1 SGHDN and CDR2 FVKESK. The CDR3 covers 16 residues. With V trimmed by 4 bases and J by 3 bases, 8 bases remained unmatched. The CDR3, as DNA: TGTGCCAGCAGCCCTATTGTGCAGGGGGCTAATGAAAAACTGTTTTTT. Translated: CASSPIVQGANEKLFF.

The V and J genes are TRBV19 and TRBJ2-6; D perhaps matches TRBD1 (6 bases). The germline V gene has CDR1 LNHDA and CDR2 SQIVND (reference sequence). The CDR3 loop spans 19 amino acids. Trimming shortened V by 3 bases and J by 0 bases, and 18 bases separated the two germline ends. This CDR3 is CASSIPGQSRASGANVLTF. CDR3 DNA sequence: TGTGCCAGTAGTATTCCGGGACAATCCCGAGCCTCTGGGGCCAACGTCCTGACTTTC.

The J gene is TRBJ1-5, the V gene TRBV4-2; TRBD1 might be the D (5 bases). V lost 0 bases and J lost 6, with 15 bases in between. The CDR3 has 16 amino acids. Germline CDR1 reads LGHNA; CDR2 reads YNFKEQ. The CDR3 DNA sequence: TGTGCCAGCAGCCAAGATATGGGGCAGGGTGGTCAGCCCCAGCATTTT. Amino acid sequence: CASSQDMGQGGQPQHF.

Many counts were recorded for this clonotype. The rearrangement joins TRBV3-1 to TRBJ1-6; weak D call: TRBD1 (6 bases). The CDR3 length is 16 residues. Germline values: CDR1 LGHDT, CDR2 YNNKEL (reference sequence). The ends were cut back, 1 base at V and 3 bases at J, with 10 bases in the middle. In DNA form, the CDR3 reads TGTGCCAGCAGCCAAGGAGGACAGATCTATAATTCACCCCTCCACTTT. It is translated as CASSQGGQIYNSPLHF.

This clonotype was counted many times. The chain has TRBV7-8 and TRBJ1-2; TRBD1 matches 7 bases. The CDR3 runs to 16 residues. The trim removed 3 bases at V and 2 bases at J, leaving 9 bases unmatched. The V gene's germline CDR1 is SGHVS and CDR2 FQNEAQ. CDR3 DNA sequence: TGTGCCAGCAGCTTCGCGGCAGGGGGAGGAAACTATGGCTACACCTTC. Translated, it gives CASSFAAGGGNYGYTF.

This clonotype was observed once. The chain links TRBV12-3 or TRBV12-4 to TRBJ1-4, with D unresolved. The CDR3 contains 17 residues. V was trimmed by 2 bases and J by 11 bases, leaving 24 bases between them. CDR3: CASSLFVLGGEKRKLFF. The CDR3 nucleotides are TGTGCCAGCAGTTTATTCGTCCTGGGCGGTGAAAAAAGGAAACTGTTTTTT.

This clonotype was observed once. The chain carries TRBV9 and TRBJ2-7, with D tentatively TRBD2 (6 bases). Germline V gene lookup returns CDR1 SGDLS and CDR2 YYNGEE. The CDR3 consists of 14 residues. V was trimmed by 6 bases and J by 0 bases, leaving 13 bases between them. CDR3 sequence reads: CASNLEGTSYEQYF. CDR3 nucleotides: TGTGCCAGCAACTTGGAGGGGACCTCCTACGAGCAGTACTTC.

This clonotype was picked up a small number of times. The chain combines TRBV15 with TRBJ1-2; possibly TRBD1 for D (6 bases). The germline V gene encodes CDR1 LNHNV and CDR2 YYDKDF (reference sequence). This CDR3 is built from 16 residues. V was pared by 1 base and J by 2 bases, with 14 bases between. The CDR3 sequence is CATSRGVAGANYGYTF. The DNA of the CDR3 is TGTGCCACCAGCAGAGGGGTGGCAGGGGCCAACTATGGCTACACCTTC.

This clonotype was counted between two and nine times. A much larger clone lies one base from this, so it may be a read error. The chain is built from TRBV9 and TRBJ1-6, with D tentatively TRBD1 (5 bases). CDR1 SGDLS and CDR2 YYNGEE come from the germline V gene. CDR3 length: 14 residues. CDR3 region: CASSLGAGNSPPHF. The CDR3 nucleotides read TGTGCCAGCAGCCTCGGGGCAGGAAATTCACCCCCCCACTTT.